The clone carrying this T cell receptor beta chain was seen repeatedly, ten times or more. Its antigen is unknown. The data were obtained in a study of T-cell reconstitution after alpha-beta-depleted transplantation in children. Broader study findings: Most T-cell counts and diversity one year after the transplant came from T cells that were newly produced. Expanded clones from the graft, numbering several hundred, reportedly supplied alpha-beta T cells about two months after transplant. In some patients, recipient T cells and intrathymic progenitors surviving conditioning explained high day-60 diversity.

Preparing the TCRbeta library involved the use of unique molecular identifiers. TCRdb called the PCR reads again in MiXCR, with one record for every CDR3 protein. The table includes some 830,000 distinct CDR3 sequences, roughly 15% detected once. The CDR3 sequence is 14 residues long. V gave up 3 bases and J gave up 5 bases, with 12 bases separating them. Per germline, CDR1 SGHRS and CDR2 YFSETQ. This TCR derives from a male patient younger than 18 who had a stem cell transplant for acute lymphoblastic leukemia, so the T cells may come from the graft donor. The gene calls are TRBV5-1 and TRBJ2-1; TRBD1 is a possible D gene (5 bases). The sequenced sample was PBMCs, mostly from graft donor cells, obtained 360 days after TCRalphabeta/CD19-depleted stem cell transplant. This chain's CDR3 is CASSSLGRDNEQFF. CDR3 coding DNA: TGCGCCAGCAGCTCCTTGGGGCGTGACAATGAGCAGTTCTTC. The full variable domain, its missing parts supplied by reference TRBV5-1 and TRBJ2-1, is KAGVTQTPRYLIKTRGQQVTLSCSPISGHRSVSWYQQTPGQGLQFLFEYFSETQRNKGNFPGRFSGRQFSNSRSEMNVSTLELGDSALYLCASSSLGRDNEQFFGPGTRLTVL.